This passage covers 15 T cell receptor beta chains from one sample sequenced in a study of T cell responses to AZD1222 COVID-19 vaccine. The repertoire was sequenced with immunoSEQ multiplex PCR; TCRdb's copy has only in-frame clones and lacks some. The table has over 100,000 clones, approximately 90% seen once. The sample in question was peripheral blood, obtained on day 0 of AZD1222 vaccination. These receptors all come from an adult in good health.

The J gene is TRBJ2-7, the V gene TRBV5-6; D is unclear. The CDR3 contains 14 residues. Deletions cut 3 bases from V and 5 bases from J, with 15 bases between. Germline V gene lookup returns CDR1 SGHDT and CDR2 YYEEEE. The CDR3 sequence: CASSWMLRGDEQYF. CDR3 in DNA: TGTGCCAGCAGCTGGATGTTGAGAGGCGACGAGCAGTACTTC.

CDR3 loop: CAWSVRSNGYTF. The CDR3 DNA follows: TGTGCCTGGAGTGTGAGATCGAATGGCTACACCTTC. The chain combines TRBV30 with TRBJ1-2; D is uncertain. Per germline, CDR1 GTSNPN and CDR2 SVGIG (reference sequence). Trimming removed 0 bases at V and 6 bases at J, with 8 bases between. The CDR3 runs to 12 residues.

The rearrangement links TRBV2 to TRBJ2-7, with D uncertain. The germline V gene has CDR1 SNHLY and CDR2 FYNNEI. The CDR3 consists of 16 residues. Trimming shortened V by 1 base and J by 7 bases, and 20 bases separated the two germline ends. The CDR3 sequence: CASSEGLTAPKVEQYF. The CDR3 DNA sequence: TGTGCCAGCAGTGAAGGTCTAACCGCCCCGAAGGTAGAGCAGTACTTC.

This clone was recorded only once. V usage is TRBV3-1 (or the pseudogene TRBV3-2) and J usage is TRBJ2-7; 14 nucleotides match TRBD2. Trimming at V came to 0 bases and at J to 5 bases, leaving 6 bases not matched to a gene. CDR1 and CDR2 (germline): LGHDT, YNNKEL (reference sequence). This CDR3 has 17 residues. The CDR3 coding sequence is TGTGCCAGCAGCCAAGACTGGGGACTAGCGGGAGTCAACGAGCAGTACTTC. Its translation: CASSQDWGLAGVNEQYF.

The gene calls are TRBV27 and TRBJ2-7; D might be TRBD2 (6 bases). Germline V gene lookup returns CDR1 MNHEY and CDR2 SMNVEV (reference sequence). The CDR3 contains 15 residues. V shed 6 bases and J shed 5 bases, with 20 bases lying between them. The CDR3 spells CASSRQLANIHEQYF. CDR3 nucleotide sequence: TGTGCCAGCAGCCGGCAACTAGCAAATATCCACGAGCAGTACTTC.

The rearrangement uses TRBV7-6 and TRBJ1-4, with D uncertain. The CDR3 loop spans 14 amino acids. V was clipped by 1 base and J by 2 bases, with 5 bases between them. Germline loops: CDR1 SGHVS, CDR2 FNYEAQ. The CDR3 region is CASSLGWTNEKLFF. The CDR3 nucleotides are TGTGCCAGCAGCTTAGGGTGGACTAATGAAAAACTGTTTTTT.

The chain uses TRBV27 and TRBJ2-7; D is uncertain. The CDR3 contains 13 residues. Germline CDR1 MNHEY, CDR2 SMNVEV (reference sequence). Between the trimmed V and J ends, which lost 3 bases and 9 bases, there was a span of 15 bases. The DNA for the CDR3 is TGTGCCAGCAGTTTCTCATCGACGGATAGGCAGTACTTC. It is translated as CASSFSSTDRQYF.

V and J are TRBV11-2 and TRBJ2-3, with TRBD2 matching 9 bases. The junction had 7 bases not matched to a gene; V was cut back by 6 bases and J by 3 bases. The length of the CDR3 is 15 residues. From germline, CDR1 is SGHAT and CDR2 FQNNGV. CDR3 amino acids: CASRGSGGLTDTQYF. CDR3 nucleotide sequence: TGTGCCAGCAGGGGAAGCGGGGGGTTAACAGATACGCAGTATTTT.

The chain is built from TRBV6-2 or TRBV6-3 and TRBJ2-2, with D unclear. There are 11 residues in the CDR3. Per germline, CDR1 MNHEY and CDR2 SVGEGT. Trimming took 5 bases from V and 9 from J, leaving 7 bases between them. DNA for the CDR3: TGTGCCAGCAGTCCGGCGCGGGAGCTGTTTTTT. Amino acid sequence: CASSPARELFF.

This chain links TRBV9 with TRBJ1-1; D ambiguous. CDR1 is SGDLS and CDR2 is YYNGEE in the germline V gene. Trimming stripped 4 bases from V and 1 base from J, with 8 bases between. The CDR3 sequence is 13 residues long. For the CDR3, the DNA is TGTGCCAGCAGCCCTCGGACGAACACTGAAGCTTTCTTT. Translating it yields CASSPRTNTEAFF.

The genes are TRBV2 and TRBJ1-5; D uncertain. V was clipped by 4 bases and J by 6 bases, with 13 bases between them. The germline V gene encodes CDR1 SNHLY and CDR2 FYNNEI. CDR3 length: 14 amino acids. Written as DNA, the CDR3 is TGTGCCAGCAGTGTCGCGGTTGAAGGTCAGCCCCAGCATTTT. As protein: CASSVAVEGQPQHF.

This chain joins TRBV5-1 and TRBJ1-1; D gene ambiguous. V lost 0 bases to trimming and J lost 4 bases, with 10 bases between them. Looked up from germline, CDR1 is SGHRS and CDR2 is YFSETQ. The length of the CDR3 is 14 residues. The DNA for the CDR3 is TGCGCCAGCAGCTTGGAGGAGGTGGTCACTGAAGCTTTCTTT. Encoded protein: CASSLEEVVTEAFF.

The chain couples TRBV2 to TRBJ2-7; tentative D call: TRBD2 (7 bases). This CDR3 comprises 17 residues. Trimming shortened V by 8 bases and J by 3 bases, and 26 bases separated the two germline ends. Per the germline V gene, CDR1 is SNHLY and CDR2 is FYNNEI. The chain's CDR3 is CASHGDVAGAAVYEQYF. The CDR3 bases are TGTGCCAGCCATGGGGACGTGGCGGGGGCCGCCGTCTACGAGCAGTACTTC.

In DNA form, the CDR3 reads TGTGCCAGCAGCCCCCCGGGCAGGTACAATGAGCAGTTCTTC. Protein: CASSPPGRYNEQFF. The chain has TRBV9 and TRBJ2-1, with D unclear. Germline CDR1 reads SGDLS; CDR2 reads YYNGEE. This CDR3 contains 14 residues. The germline V and J ends were trimmed by 4 bases and 4 bases, with 12 bases remaining between them.

This clone was found once. The DNA for the CDR3 is TGTGCCAGCTCACCAAGCGGGGCCACCTACAATGAGCAGTTCTTC. Translated: CASSPSGATYNEQFF. The V gene is TRBV18, the J gene TRBJ2-1; 7 bases map to TRBD2. In germline, CDR1 is KGHSH, CDR2 LQKENI. The CDR3 spans 15 residues. With V trimmed by 2 bases and J by 2 bases, 3 bases remained unmatched.